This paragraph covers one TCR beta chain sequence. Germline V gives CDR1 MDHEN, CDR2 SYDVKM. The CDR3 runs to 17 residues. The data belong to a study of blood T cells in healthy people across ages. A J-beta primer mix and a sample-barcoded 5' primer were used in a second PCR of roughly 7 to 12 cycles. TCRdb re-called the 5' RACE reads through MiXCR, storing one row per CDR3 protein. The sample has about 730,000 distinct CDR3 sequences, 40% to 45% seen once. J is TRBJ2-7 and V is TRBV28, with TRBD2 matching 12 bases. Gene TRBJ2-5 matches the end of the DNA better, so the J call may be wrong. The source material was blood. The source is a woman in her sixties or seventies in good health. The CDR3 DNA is TGTGCCAGCAGTCGGGCGGCGGGACTAGCGGGCGGAGAGACCCAGTACTTC. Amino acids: CASSRAAGLAGGETQYF.